The T cell receptor beta chain under discussion was sequenced for a study of graft-versus-host responses after intestinal transplantation. Study overall: All recipients were given anti-thymocyte globulin induction, and tacrolimus and steroids were then administered for around three years. Broader study findings: Analysis identified GvH clones in recipient marrow, with some appearing first in ileum or blood. Allograft clonal ratios (graft-versus-host to host-versus-graft) were high in patients who had graft-donor T cell macrochimerism.

The table came from immunoSEQ multiplex PCR; TCRdb's copy has only in-frame clones and leaves some out. The repertoire holds tens of thousands of clones, with around 83% as singletons. This CDR3 is 16 amino acids long. Germline lookup yields CDR1 SGHVS and CDR2 FQNEAQ. V dropped 5 bases and J dropped 8; count of bases not matched to a gene: 15. As concerns this clone: Its antigen is not identified.

The chain couples TRBV7-8 to TRBJ2-1, with 7 bases aligning to TRBD2. This specimen was unstimulated CD8+ T cells sorted from spleen or lymph node cells, taken before intestinal transplant. This TCR came from a human donor who received an intestinal transplant. The CDR3 loop is CASSPNGRRLCHEQFF. CDR3 DNA sequence: TGTGCCAGCAGCCCCAACGGGAGGCGTCTTTGCCATGAGCAGTTCTTC.